The clone carrying this TCR beta chain was recorded at least ten times. What it recognizes is unknown. For a library built for alpha chains, this beta chain is a stray read; little rests on its size. TCR cDNA molecules each had a unique molecular identifier. Using its own MiXCR run on the 5' RACE reads, TCRdb lists one record per CDR3 protein. The repertoire holds roughly 7,000 distinct CDR3 sequences, with around 7% as singletons. The data derive from a study of spatial heterogeneity in lung cancer. For the study at large: Detected sequences consistently included more beta-chain ones than alpha-chain ones.

Indicated time point: sample taken at primary tumor resection. Sequencing was performed on whole RNA extracted from tumor and nontumor lung tissue, or from frozen PBMC, and the material was left unsorted. Patients with untreated early-stage non-small cell lung cancer, numbering more than 55, were the donors. Germline CDR1 and CDR2: SGHAT and FQNNGV. This CDR3 has 14 amino acids. V was pared by 4 bases and J by 2 bases, with 10 bases between. Notes on the study in general: Tumor TCRs that were ubiquitous and expanded showed up in blood more at resection than follow-up.

The J gene is TRBJ2-3, the V gene TRBV11-2; D gene unclear. The source material was PBMCs, sampled at surgery. The TCR was taken from a male donor with early-stage non-small cell lung cancer. The CDR3 nucleotides read TGTGCCAGCAGCTACCGACCCGACACAGATACGCAGTATTTT. It codes for CASSYRPDTDTQYF.